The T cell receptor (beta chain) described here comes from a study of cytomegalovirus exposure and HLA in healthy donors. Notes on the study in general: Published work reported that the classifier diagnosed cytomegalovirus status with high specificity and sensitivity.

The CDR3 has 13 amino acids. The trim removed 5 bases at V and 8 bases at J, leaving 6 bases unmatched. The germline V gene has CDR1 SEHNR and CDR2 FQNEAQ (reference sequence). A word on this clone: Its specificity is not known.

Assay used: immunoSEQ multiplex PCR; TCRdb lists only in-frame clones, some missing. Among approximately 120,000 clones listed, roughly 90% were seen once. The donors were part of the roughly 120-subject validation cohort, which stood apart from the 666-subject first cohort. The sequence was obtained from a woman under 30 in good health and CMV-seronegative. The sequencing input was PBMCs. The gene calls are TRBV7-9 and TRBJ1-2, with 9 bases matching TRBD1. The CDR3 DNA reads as TGTGCCAGCAGCCGACGGGACAGGGACGGCTACACCTTC. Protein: CASSRRDRDGYTF.